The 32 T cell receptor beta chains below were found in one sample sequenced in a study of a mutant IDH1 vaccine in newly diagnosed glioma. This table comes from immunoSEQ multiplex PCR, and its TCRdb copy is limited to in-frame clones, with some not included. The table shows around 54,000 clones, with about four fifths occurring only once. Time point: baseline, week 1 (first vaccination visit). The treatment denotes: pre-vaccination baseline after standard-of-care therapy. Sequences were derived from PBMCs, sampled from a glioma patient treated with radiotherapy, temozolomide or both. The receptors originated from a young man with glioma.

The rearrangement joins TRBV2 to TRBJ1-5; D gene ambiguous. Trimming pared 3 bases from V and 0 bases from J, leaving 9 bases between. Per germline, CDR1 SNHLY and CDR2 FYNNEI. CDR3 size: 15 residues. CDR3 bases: TGTGCCAGCAGTGATGGCGACCCTAGCAATCAGCCCCAGCATTTT. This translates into CASSDGDPSNQPQHF.

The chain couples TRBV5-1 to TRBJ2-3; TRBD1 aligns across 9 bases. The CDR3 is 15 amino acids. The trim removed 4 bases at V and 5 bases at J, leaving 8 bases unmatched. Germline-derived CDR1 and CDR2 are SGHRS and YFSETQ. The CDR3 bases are TGCGCCAGCAGCCCTTACAGGGGGCCAGAAGATACGCAGTATTTT. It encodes CASSPYRGPEDTQYF.

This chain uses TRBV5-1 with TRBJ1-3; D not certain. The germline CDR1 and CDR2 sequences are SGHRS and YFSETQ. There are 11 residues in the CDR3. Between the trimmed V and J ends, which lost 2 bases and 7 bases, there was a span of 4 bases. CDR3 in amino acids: CASSFGNTIYF. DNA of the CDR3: TGCGCCAGCAGCTTCGGGAACACCATATATTTT.

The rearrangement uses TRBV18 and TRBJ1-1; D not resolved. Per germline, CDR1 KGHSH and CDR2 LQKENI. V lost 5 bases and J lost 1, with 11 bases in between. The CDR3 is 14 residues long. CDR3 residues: CASSSGSGNTEAFF. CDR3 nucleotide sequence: TGTGCCAGCTCATCGGGCAGTGGGAACACTGAAGCTTTCTTT.

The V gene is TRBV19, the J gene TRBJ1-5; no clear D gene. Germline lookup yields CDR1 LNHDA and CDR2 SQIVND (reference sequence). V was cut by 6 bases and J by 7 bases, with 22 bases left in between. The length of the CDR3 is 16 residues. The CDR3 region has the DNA TGTGCCAGTAGCGACGCCCTTGGACTGGGGAACCAGCCCCAGCATTTT. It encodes CASSDALGLGNQPQHF.

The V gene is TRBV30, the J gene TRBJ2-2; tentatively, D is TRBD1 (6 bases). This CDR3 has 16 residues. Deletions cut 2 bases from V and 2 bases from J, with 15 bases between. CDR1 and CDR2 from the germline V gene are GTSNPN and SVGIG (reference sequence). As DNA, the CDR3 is TGTGCCTGGAGTCGAGGGACAAGAATTAACACCGGGGAGCTGTTTTTT. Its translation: CAWSRGTRINTGELFF.

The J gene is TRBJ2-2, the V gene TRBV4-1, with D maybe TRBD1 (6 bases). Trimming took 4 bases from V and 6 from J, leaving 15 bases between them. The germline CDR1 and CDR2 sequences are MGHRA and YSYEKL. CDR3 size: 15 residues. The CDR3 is CASSPWTARAGELFF. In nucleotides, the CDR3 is TGCGCCAGCAGCCCTTGGACAGCTCGTGCCGGGGAGCTGTTTTTT.

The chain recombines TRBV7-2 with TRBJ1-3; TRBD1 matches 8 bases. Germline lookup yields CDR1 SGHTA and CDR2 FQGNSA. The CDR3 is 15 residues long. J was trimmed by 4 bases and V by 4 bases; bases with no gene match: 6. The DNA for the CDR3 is TGTGCCAGCAGCTCCGGGACAGGCCGGGGAAACACCATATATTTT. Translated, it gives CASSSGTGRGNTIYF.

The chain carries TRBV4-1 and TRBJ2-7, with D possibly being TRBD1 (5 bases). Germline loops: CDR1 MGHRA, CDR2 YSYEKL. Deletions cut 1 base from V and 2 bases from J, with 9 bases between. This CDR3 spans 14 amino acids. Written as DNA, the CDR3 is TGCGCCAGCAGCCAAGGAACAGGTACCTACGAGCAGTACTTC. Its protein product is CASSQGTGTYEQYF.

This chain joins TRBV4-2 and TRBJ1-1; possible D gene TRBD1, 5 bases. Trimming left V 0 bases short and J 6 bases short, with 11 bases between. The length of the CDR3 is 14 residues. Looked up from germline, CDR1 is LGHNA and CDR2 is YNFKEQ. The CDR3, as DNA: TGTGCCAGCAGCCAAGATTTGAGAGGGGCTGAAGCTTTCTTT. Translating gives CASSQDLRGAEAFF.

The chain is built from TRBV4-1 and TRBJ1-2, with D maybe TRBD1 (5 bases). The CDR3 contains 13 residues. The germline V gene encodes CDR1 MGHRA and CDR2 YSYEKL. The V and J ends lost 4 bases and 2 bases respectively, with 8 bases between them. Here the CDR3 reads CASSPDRNYGYTF. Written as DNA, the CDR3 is TGCGCCAGCAGCCCCGACAGAAACTATGGCTACACCTTC.

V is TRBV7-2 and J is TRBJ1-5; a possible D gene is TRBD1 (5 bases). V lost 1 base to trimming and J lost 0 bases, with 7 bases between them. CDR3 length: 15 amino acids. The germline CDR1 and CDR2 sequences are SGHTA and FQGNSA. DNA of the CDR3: TGTGCCAGCAGCTTAGACAGGCTTAGCAATCAGCCCCAGCATTTT. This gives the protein CASSLDRLSNQPQHF.

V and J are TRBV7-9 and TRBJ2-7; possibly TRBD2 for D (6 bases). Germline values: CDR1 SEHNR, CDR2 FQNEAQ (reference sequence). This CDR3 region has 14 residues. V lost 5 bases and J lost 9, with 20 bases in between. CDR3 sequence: CASSLGRGGEGQYF. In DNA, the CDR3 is TGTGCCAGCAGCCTGGGGCGGGGCGGCGAGGGGCAGTACTTC.

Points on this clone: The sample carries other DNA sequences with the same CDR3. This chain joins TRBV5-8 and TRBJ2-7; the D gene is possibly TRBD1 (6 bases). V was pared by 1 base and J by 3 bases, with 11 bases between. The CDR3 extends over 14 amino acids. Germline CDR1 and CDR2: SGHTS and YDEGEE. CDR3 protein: CASSLLGRGYEQYF. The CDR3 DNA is TGTGCCAGCAGCTTGTTGGGCAGGGGCTACGAGCAGTACTTC.

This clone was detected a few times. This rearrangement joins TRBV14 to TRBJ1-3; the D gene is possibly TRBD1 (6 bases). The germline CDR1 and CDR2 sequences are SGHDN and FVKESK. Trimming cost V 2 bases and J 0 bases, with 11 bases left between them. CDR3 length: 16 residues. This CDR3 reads CASSQLQGSSGNTIYF. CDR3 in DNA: TGTGCCAGCAGCCAACTGCAGGGGAGCTCTGGAAACACCATATATTTT. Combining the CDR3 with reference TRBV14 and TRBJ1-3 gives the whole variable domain EAGVTQFPSHSVIEKGQTVTLRCDPISGHDNLYWYRRVMGKEIKFLLHFVKESKQDESGMPNNRFLAERTGGTYSTLKVQPAELEDSGVYFCASSQLQGSSGNTIYFGEGSWLTVV.

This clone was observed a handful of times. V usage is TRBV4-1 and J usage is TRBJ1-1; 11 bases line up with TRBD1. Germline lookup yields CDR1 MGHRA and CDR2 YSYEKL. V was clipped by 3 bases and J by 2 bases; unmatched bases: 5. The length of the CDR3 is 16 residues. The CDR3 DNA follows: TGCGCCAGCAGCCATCGGTGGACAGGGGGCAACACTGAAGCTTTCTTT. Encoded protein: CASSHRWTGGNTEAFF.

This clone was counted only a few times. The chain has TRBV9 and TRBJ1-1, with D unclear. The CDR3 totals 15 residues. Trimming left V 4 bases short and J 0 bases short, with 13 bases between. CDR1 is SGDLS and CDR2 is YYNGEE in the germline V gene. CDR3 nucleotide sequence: TGTGCCAGCAGCCCCCTTGGGTCCCTGAACACTGAAGCTTTCTTT. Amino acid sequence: CASSPLGSLNTEAFF.

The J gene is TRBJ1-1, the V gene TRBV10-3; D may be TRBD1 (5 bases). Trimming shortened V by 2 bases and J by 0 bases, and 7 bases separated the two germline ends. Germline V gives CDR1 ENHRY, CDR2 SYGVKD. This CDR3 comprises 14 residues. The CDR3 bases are TGTGCCATCAGTGAGCTGACAGTGAACACTGAAGCTTTCTTT. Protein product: CAISELTVNTEAFF.

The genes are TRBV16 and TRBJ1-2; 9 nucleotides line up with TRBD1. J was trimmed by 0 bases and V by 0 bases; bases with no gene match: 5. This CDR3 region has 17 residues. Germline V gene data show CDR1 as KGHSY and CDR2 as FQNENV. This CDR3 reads CASSQSRGQGANYGYTF. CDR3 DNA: TGTGCCAGCAGCCAATCGCGGGGACAGGGTGCTAACTATGGCTACACCTTC.

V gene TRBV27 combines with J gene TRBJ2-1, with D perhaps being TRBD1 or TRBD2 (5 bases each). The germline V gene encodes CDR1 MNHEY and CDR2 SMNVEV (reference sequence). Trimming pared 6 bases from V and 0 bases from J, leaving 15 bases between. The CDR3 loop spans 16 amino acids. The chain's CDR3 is CASRKGGGGSYNEQFF. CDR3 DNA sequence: TGTGCCAGCAGGAAGGGTGGTGGGGGCTCCTACAATGAGCAGTTCTTC.

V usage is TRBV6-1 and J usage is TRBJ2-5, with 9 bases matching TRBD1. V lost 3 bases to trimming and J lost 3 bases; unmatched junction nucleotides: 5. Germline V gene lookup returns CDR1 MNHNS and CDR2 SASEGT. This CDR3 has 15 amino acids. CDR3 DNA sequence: TGTGCCAGCAGTGATCCCGACAGGGGGAAAGAGACCCAGTACTTC. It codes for CASSDPDRGKETQYF.

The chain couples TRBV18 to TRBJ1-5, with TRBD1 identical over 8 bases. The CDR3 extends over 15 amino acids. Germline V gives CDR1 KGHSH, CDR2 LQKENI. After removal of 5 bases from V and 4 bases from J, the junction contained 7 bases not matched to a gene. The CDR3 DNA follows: TGTGCCAGCTCAGGGGGACAGGTCGAGAATCAGCCCCAGCATTTT. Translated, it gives CASSGGQVENQPQHF.

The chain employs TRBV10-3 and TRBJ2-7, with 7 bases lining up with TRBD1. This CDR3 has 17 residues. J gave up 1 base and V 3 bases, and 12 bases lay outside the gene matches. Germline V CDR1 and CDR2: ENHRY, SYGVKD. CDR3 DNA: TGTGCCATCAGTGAACCCGAGGAGACAGGGATTTCCTACGAGCAGTACTTC. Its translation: CAISEPEETGISYEQYF.

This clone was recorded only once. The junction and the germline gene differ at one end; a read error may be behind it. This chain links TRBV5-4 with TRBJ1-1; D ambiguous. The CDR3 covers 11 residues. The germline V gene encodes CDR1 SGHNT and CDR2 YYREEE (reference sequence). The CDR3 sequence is CASILADRYFF. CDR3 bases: TGTGCCAGCATCTTGGCCGATCGGTACTTCTTT.

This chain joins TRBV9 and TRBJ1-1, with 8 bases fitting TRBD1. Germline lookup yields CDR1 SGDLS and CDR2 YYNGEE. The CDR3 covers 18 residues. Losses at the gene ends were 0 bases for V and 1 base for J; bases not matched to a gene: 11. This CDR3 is CASSVGGGQGAANTEAFF. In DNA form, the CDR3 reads TGTGCCAGCAGCGTAGGAGGGGGGCAGGGGGCAGCGAACACTGAAGCTTTCTTT.

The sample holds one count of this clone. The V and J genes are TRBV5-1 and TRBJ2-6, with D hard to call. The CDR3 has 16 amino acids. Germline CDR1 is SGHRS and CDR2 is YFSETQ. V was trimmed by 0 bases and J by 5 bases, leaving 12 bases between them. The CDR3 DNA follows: TGCGCCAGCAGCTTGGGGTACCCCCTACGGGCCAACGTCCTGACTTTC. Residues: CASSLGYPLRANVLTF.

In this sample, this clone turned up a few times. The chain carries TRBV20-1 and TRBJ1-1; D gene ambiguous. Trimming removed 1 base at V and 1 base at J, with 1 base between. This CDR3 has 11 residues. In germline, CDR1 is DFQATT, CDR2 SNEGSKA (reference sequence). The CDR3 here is CSARGNTEAFF. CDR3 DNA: TGCAGTGCTAGAGGGAACACTGAAGCTTTCTTT.

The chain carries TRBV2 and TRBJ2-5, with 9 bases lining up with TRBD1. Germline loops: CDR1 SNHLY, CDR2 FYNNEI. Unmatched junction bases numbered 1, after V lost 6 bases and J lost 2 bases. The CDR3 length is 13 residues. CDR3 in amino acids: CASRGTGQETQYF. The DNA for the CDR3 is TGTGCCAGCAGGGGGACAGGGCAAGAGACCCAGTACTTC.

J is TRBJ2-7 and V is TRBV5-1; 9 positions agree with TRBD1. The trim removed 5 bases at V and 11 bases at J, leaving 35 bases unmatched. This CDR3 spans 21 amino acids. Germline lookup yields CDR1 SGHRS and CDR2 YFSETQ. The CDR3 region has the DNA TGCGCCAGCAGGGCCAAGACATGGACAGGGATCCCGGACAGGGGCGGAGGGTCCGAGTACTTC. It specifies CASRAKTWTGIPDRGGGSEYF.

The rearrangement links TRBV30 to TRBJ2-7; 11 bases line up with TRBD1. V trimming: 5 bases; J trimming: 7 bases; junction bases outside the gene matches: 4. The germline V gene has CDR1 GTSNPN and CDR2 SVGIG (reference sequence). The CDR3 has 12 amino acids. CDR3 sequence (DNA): TGTGCCTGGGGACAGGGGGCAAGGGAGCAGTACTTC. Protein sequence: CAWGQGAREQYF.

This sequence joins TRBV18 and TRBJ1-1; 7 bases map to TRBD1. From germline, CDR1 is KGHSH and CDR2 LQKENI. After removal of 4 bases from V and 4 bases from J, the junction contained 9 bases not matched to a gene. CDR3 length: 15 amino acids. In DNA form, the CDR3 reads TGTGCCAGCTCACAACGCCCAACAGGGGTCACTGAAGCTTTCTTT. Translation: CASSQRPTGVTEAFF. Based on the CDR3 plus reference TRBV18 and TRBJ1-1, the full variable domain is NAGVMQNPRHLVRRRGQEARLRCSPMKGHSHVYWYRQLPEEGLKFMVYLQKENIIDESGMPKERFSAEFPKEGPSILRIQQVVRGDSAAYFCASSQRPTGVTEAFFGQGTRLTVV.

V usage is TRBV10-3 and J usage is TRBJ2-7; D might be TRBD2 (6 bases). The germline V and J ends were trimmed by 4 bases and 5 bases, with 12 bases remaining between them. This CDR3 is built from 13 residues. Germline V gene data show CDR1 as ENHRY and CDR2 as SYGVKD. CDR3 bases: TGTGCCATCAGTGGCCTAGCGATCAACGAGCAGTACTTC. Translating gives CAISGLAINEQYF.